This T cell receptor beta chain was retrieved from a study of blood T cell repertoires in COVID-19. Study information: Both acute and convalescent COVID-19 samples were obtained from the United States, Italy and Spain.

Measured with immunoSEQ multiplex PCR; TCRdb has only the in-frame clones, and not every one. The sample lists hundreds of thousands of clones, over 75% occurring once. Germline CDR1 is LNHDA and CDR2 is SQIVND (reference sequence). The CDR3 covers 14 residues. Trimming removed 6 bases at V and 9 bases at J, with 15 bases between. Donors were grouped by their self-reported clinical history. For recovered donors of Cohort 3, there were two negative PCRs, clearance, or symptom resolution. The receptor was isolated from a woman in her twenties or thirties who had recovered from COVID-19. The V gene is TRBV19, the J gene TRBJ1-6; D perhaps matches TRBD1 (5 bases). Source material: PBMCs or T cells enriched from blood (not recorded which). CDR3 sequence (DNA): TGTGCCAGTAGGAAGACAGTGGGTGGTTCACCCCTCCACTTT. Protein product: CASRKTVGGSPLHF.